The T cell receptor (beta chain) under discussion was sequenced for a study of somatic mutations in cytotoxic T cells in rheumatoid arthritis (dated by TCRdb to 2016 to 2017). Background for the entire study: Some T-cell populations stained with V beta antibodies were sorted by flow on a FACSAria II or Sony SH800 to nearly 100% purity, with sorted V beta1+ cells additionally subjected to TCRB sequencing. TCRB deep sequencing covered approximately 69 patients with rheumatoid arthritis along with approximately 20 healthy controls. Patient and control groups had essentially identical median ages. The study asked whether expanded CD8+ T-cell clones in newly diagnosed, untreated rheumatoid arthritis carry somatic mutations, and used TCRB deep sequencing to characterize clonality. Results the study describes overall, beyond this receptor: In about an eighth of the roughly 60 patients, more than 20% of CD8+ cells belonged to the largest CD8+ clone, while several identical CD8+ TCRB sequences were shared between blood and synovial fluid. The antigen targets of the expanded CD8+ clones were unknown, and absence from virus-specific databases did not rule out viral specificity. There was no significant difference in CD8+ T-cell clonality between rheumatoid arthritis patients and age-matched healthy controls. The slight underrepresentation of TRBV07 in patients was not corrected for multiple comparisons. CD8+ clonality increased with age in patients (Spearman r=0.49) but not in healthy controls.

Only one count was recorded for this clone. Its antigen has not been determined. No clone much larger than this one lies a single base away; base qualities are absent. Genomic DNA underwent TCRB CDR3 sequencing using the immunoSEQ assay. The study's own analysis went as follows. Analyses were restricted to productive TCRB rearrangements. Defining a clone by its unique TCRB CDR3 sequence, the study calculated clonality as a productive clonality index derived from Shannon entropy. Repertoire overlap between two samples was calculated from the template counts of each clone relative to total templates per sample. V-gene usage from TCRB sequencing and V-gene usage measured by flow cytometry were correlated (Spearman r of 0.61). TCRdb took this table from immuneACCESS and kept in-frame rearrangements with V and J called. Such tables lack part of the clones; where checked against another copy, unresolved V genes explain under half of the gap, and the rest is unexplained. The V and J calls and clone size are taken from that table; D and trimming were inferred from the DNA. In this sample the table shows 9,500 to 15,000 clones, about 80% of which occur a single time. The top ten clonotypes cover over 11% of the sample.

The approximately 22 healthy controls were blood donors whose buffy coats were used; they had a median age of approximately 61 years (range about 21-70), and 45% to 70% were female. Positive magnetic bead selection on an AutoMACS was used to isolate CD4+ and CD8+ cells, with flow cytometry used to check purity. Peripheral blood mononuclear cells were isolated by Ficoll-Paque PLUS density gradient separation. Using Nucleospin Tissue or Tissue XS kits, DNA was extracted from CD4-enriched, CD8-enriched or PBMC samples, with quantification by a Qubit 2.0 fluorometer. There are 14 amino acids in the CDR3, from cysteine to phenylalanine inclusive. Just the 42-base CDR3 DNA is kept, in frame starting at base 1. CDR1 and CDR2 are drawn from the germline V gene: SGHNT, YENEEA. The trim is 5 bases for V and 4 bases for J, with a gap of 12 bases between the germline ends.

The TCR was taken from a man between 50 and 59 years old in good health. The chain joins TRBV11-3 to TRBJ1-3; the D gene remains uncertain. The sequenced sample was CD8+ T cells sorted from blood. The nucleotide sequence reads TGTGCCAGCAGCCATAAGTTGGACGGAAACACCATATATTTT. Translated, this gives CASSHKLDGNTIYF.